The 31 T cell receptor beta chains below all came from one sample that was sequenced in a study of cytomegalovirus exposure and HLA in healthy donors. The study ran its PCR with 60 Vbeta and 13 Jbeta primers. TCRdb's table, derived via immunoSEQ multiplex PCR, lists solely in-frame clones and lacks some. The sample lists over 95,000 clones, roughly 76% occurring once. What was sequenced was PBMCs. These receptors were collected from a woman aged 40 to 50 in good health and CMV-seropositive.

This sequence joins TRBV6-1 and TRBJ1-6; 7 bases align to TRBD1. Trimming cost V 9 bases and J 11 bases; bases outside gene matches: 10. The CDR3 has 13 residues. CDR1 MNHNS and CDR2 SASEGT come from the germline V gene. The CDR3 nucleotides are TGTGCCAGTACCAAAACAGGGGAGGCACCCCTCCACTTT. Encoded protein: CASTKTGEAPLHF.

This chain uses TRBV15 with TRBJ1-1, with 7 bases that match TRBD1. Germline-derived CDR1 and CDR2 are LNHNV and YYDKDF (reference sequence). The CDR3 consists of 13 residues. With V trimmed by 0 bases and J by 6 bases, 1 base remained unmatched. The CDR3 reads CATSRDRGSEAFF. Written as DNA, the CDR3 is TGTGCCACCAGCAGAGACAGGGGGTCTGAAGCTTTCTTT. Supplemented by reference TRBV15 and TRBJ1-1, the full variable domain reads DAMVIQNPRYQVTQFGKPVTLSCSQTLNHNVMYWYQQKSSQAPKLLFHYYDKDFNNEADTPDNFQSRRPNTSFCFLDIRSPGLGDTAMYLCATSRDRGSEAFFGQGTRLTVV.

The chain is built from TRBV5-1 and TRBJ2-7, with 9 bases matching TRBD1. The length of the CDR3 is 14 residues. Germline V gene sequence: CDR1 SGHRS, CDR2 YFSETQ. Losses at the gene ends were 3 bases for V and 6 bases for J; bases not matched to a gene: 7. CDR3 nucleotides: TGCGCCAGCAGCTCAACCGGGACAGGGTCCGAGCAGTACTTC. Amino acid sequence: CASSSTGTGSEQYF.

CDR3 region: CASSRDRVSDTQYF. The CDR3 DNA is TGTGCCAGCAGCCGGGACAGGGTGTCGGATACGCAGTATTTT. The chain is built from TRBV6-1 and TRBJ2-3; TRBD1 aligns across 9 bases. The length of the CDR3 is 14 residues. With 6 bases clipped from V and 6 bases from J, the junction kept 7 bases outside the gene matches. Germline CDR1 MNHNS, CDR2 SASEGT.

This clone came up once. The chain combines TRBV5-4 with TRBJ2-7; tentatively, D is TRBD2 (5 bases). Trimming removed 2 bases at V and 6 bases at J, with 12 bases between. The CDR3 has 13 residues. CDR1 and CDR2 (germline): SGHNT, YYREEE (reference sequence). This CDR3 is CASSLQSGSEQYF. CDR3 in DNA: TGTGCCAGCAGCTTACAGTCTGGGAGCGAGCAGTACTTC.

V is TRBV6-5 and J is TRBJ2-7, with 7 bases identical to TRBD1. This CDR3 has 15 amino acids. In germline, CDR1 is MNHEY, CDR2 SVGAGI. J gave up 0 bases and V 5 bases, and 7 bases lay outside the gene matches. The CDR3 sequence: CASSRGQASSYEQYF. CDR3 DNA sequence: TGTGCCAGCAGTAGAGGACAGGCGAGCTCCTACGAGCAGTACTTC.

The chain recombines TRBV7-3 with TRBJ1-2; TRBD1 agrees at 8 bases. The junction had 7 bases not matched to a gene; V was cut back by 5 bases and J by 8 bases. The germline CDR1 and CDR2 sequences are SGHTA and FQGTGA. The CDR3 loop spans 13 amino acids. CDR3 nucleotide sequence: TGTGCCAGCAGCATGAAAACAGGGGGAGGCTACACCTTC. Residues: CASSMKTGGGYTF. The entire variable domain, with the rest obtained from reference TRBV7-3 and TRBJ1-2, is as follows: GAGVSQTPSNKVTEKGKYVELRCDPISGHTALYWYRQSLGQGPEFLIYFQGTGAADDSGLPNDRFFAVRPEGSVSTLKIQRTERGDSAVYLCASSMKTGGGYTFGSGTRLTVV.

This clone was counted between two and nine times. The rearrangement uses TRBV5-1 and TRBJ2-1, with a weak D call TRBD2 (7 bases). The CDR3 loop spans 12 amino acids. V was clipped by 3 bases and J by 9 bases, with 10 bases between them. Germline-derived CDR1 and CDR2 are SGHRS and YFSETQ. The DNA for the CDR3 is TGCGCCAGCAGCTGGGGGGGCGGTGAGCAGTTCTTC. Its translation: CASSWGGGEQFF.

The chain has TRBV19 and TRBJ2-5; D unresolved. Germline CDR1 and CDR2: LNHDA and SQIVND (reference sequence). The length of the CDR3 is 14 residues. Trimming cost V 0 bases and J 7 bases, with 12 bases left between them. CDR3: CASSIEGRSGTQYF. CDR3 in DNA: TGTGCCAGTAGTATAGAGGGCAGGTCTGGGACCCAGTACTTC.

The chain employs TRBV2 and TRBJ2-1; TRBD2 matches 7 bases. CDR1 SNHLY and CDR2 FYNNEI come from the germline V gene. This CDR3 contains 13 residues. Trimming cost V 7 bases and J 4 bases; bases outside gene matches: 4. In nucleotides, the CDR3 is TGTGCCAGCAAGGACGGGGGGTACAATGAGCAGTTCTTC. It translates to CASKDGGYNEQFF. Filled out from reference TRBV2 and TRBJ2-1, the complete variable domain reads EPEVTQTPSHQVTQMGQEVILRCVPISNHLYFYWYRQILGQKVEFLVSFYNNEISEKSEIFDDQFSVERPDGSNFTLKIRSTKLEDSAMYFCASKDGGYNEQFFGPGTRLTVL.

The CDR3 region has the DNA TGTGCCAGCACCGTGACTCGTACTGAAGCTTTCTTT. Translation gives CASTVTRTEAFF. The chain uses TRBV6-1 and TRBJ1-1; D call uncertain. Trimming took 7 bases from V and 5 from J, leaving 11 bases between them. CDR1 and CDR2 from the germline V gene are MNHNS and SASEGT. This CDR3 is built from 12 residues.

This clone was observed a handful of times. The chain recombines TRBV18 with TRBJ1-1; D remains ambiguous. Between the trimmed V and J ends, which lost 0 bases and 0 bases, there was a span of 8 bases. The CDR3 has 15 amino acids. Looked up from germline, CDR1 is KGHSH and CDR2 is LQKENI. CDR3 DNA: TGTGCCAGCTCACCACCCTCTAACCTGAACACTGAAGCTTTCTTT. It translates to CASSPPSNLNTEAFF.

The chain uses TRBV4-1 and TRBJ1-2; possibly TRBD1 for D (6 bases). The germline gives CDR1 MGHRA, CDR2 YSYEKL. This CDR3 spans 16 amino acids. The germline V and J ends were trimmed by 1 base and 8 bases, with 20 bases remaining between them. CDR3 sequence: CASSQAGNREGEGYTF. Written as DNA, the CDR3 is TGCGCCAGCAGCCAAGCTGGTAACAGGGAAGGGGAAGGCTACACCTTC.

The chain is built from TRBV29-1 and TRBJ1-2; D remains unclear. The CDR3 covers 13 residues. Germline-derived CDR1 and CDR2 are SQVTM and ANQGSEA. Trimming took off 1 base at V and 5 bases at J, with 11 bases between the two ends. This CDR3 is CSVEVEGYYGYTF. The CDR3 coding sequence is TGCAGCGTTGAAGTCGAGGGTTATTATGGCTACACCTTC.

The chain links TRBV18 to TRBJ2-5; TRBD1 agrees at 7 bases. After removal of 3 bases from V and 4 bases from J, the junction contained 8 bases not matched to a gene. The CDR3 is 15 residues long. Germline loops: CDR1 KGHSH, CDR2 LQKENI. CDR3 protein: CASSPAVRGRETQYF. CDR3 nucleotide sequence: TGTGCCAGCTCACCTGCCGTTAGGGGGCGAGAGACCCAGTACTTC. The full variable domain, with the rest looked up from reference TRBV18 and TRBJ2-5, is NAGVMQNPRHLVRRRGQEARLRCSPMKGHSHVYWYRQLPEEGLKFMVYLQKENIIDESGMPKERFSAEFPKEGPSILRIQQVVRGDSAAYFCASSPAVRGRETQYFGPGTRLLVL.

The rearrangement joins TRBV18 to TRBJ1-1, with D hard to call. The V end lost 5 bases, the J end lost 1 base, and 20 bases lay between the germline ends. The CDR3 runs 17 residues. CDR1 is KGHSH and CDR2 is LQKENI in the germline V gene. The CDR3 nucleotides are TGTGCCAGCTCAACATCAGCGTCCTCTGGAGGGAACACTGAAGCTTTCTTT. Its translation: CASSTSASSGGNTEAFF.

This clone came up once. The chain has TRBV5-1 and TRBJ2-7, with TRBD2 matching over 13 bases. The J segment lost 3 bases and the V segment lost 3 bases, leaving 3 bases of the junction unmatched. Per germline, CDR1 SGHRS and CDR2 YFSETQ. The CDR3 totals 15 residues. CDR3 DNA sequence: TGCGCCAGCAGCTGGACTAGCGGGGGACACTACGAGCAGTACTTC. Amino acid sequence: CASSWTSGGHYEQYF.

Here the CDR3 DNA reads TGCGCCAGCAGTTCAGGGGGCCACTCTGGAAACACCATATATTTT. It is translated as CASSSGGHSGNTIYF. The rearrangement links TRBV5-1 to TRBJ1-3, with 8 bases that match TRBD1. CDR1 SGHRS and CDR2 YFSETQ come from the germline V gene. V trimming: 5 bases; J trimming: 0 bases; junction bases outside the gene matches: 4. CDR3 length equals 15 residues.

The chain uses TRBV10-3 and TRBJ1-1; no firm D call. The CDR3 is 14 residues long. Trimming removed 4 bases at V and 5 bases at J, with 14 bases between. Germline-derived CDR1 and CDR2 are ENHRY and SYGVKD. The CDR3 loop is CAISARGSGTEAFF. The CDR3 nucleotides read TGTGCCATCAGTGCTCGGGGATCGGGGACTGAAGCTTTCTTT.

Only one count was recorded for this clone. The J gene is TRBJ2-1, the V gene TRBV6-6; 12 bases map to TRBD2. Germline V gives CDR1 MNHNY, CDR2 SVGAGI (reference sequence). CDR3 length: 14 residues. V trimming: 8 bases; J trimming: 9 bases; junction bases outside the gene matches: 8. The CDR3 bases are TGTGCCAGCGGACTAGCGGGGTTTGGAGGTGAGCAGTTCTTC. Its translation is CASGLAGFGGEQFF.

The chain is built from TRBV11-3 and TRBJ2-1, with 7 bases aligning to TRBD2. Per the germline V gene, CDR1 is SGHNT and CDR2 is YENEEA. With V trimmed by 5 bases and J by 0 bases, 4 bases remained unmatched. The CDR3 is made up of 15 amino acids. In DNA form, the CDR3 reads TGTGCCAGCAGCACCCGACTAGCCTCCTACAATGAGCAGTTCTTC. The encoded protein is CASSTRLASYNEQFF.

The V call is TRBV2, the J call TRBJ1-1, with TRBD1 matching over 7 bases. Germline V gene sequence: CDR1 SNHLY, CDR2 FYNNEI. The CDR3 runs 12 residues. With 8 bases clipped from V and 5 bases from J, the junction kept 5 bases outside the gene matches. Here the CDR3 DNA reads TGTGCCAGCCAGGGGGACAGTACTGAAGCTTTCTTT. It encodes CASQGDSTEAFF.

This chain connects TRBV29-1 to TRBJ1-2; TRBD1 matches at 9 bases. The V gene's germline CDR1 is SQVTM and CDR2 ANQGSEA. The J segment lost 4 bases and the V segment lost 5 bases, leaving 17 bases of the junction unmatched. The CDR3 is 17 residues long. In DNA form, the CDR3 reads TGCAGCGTTCCAATAGGGGACAGGGTCAGTAGGGGCTATGGCTACACCTTC. This gives the protein CSVPIGDRVSRGYGYTF.

The chain links TRBV18 to TRBJ2-5; a possible D gene is TRBD2 (5 bases). Germline V gene data show CDR1 as KGHSH and CDR2 as LQKENI. V lost 6 bases, J lost 3 bases, and 11 bases lay in between. The CDR3 runs to 13 residues. CDR3 sequence: CASSARTEETQYF. CDR3 sequence (DNA): TGTGCCAGCTCTGCCAGGACTGAAGAGACCCAGTACTTC.

The chain carries TRBV29-1 and TRBJ1-2; unclear D gene. Per the germline V gene, CDR1 is SQVTM and CDR2 is ANQGSEA. V lost 7 bases and J lost 4, with 13 bases in between. The CDR3 is 12 amino acids. In nucleotides, the CDR3 is TGCAGCGCCGTTCGGTTTGTCTATGGCTACACCTTC. As protein: CSAVRFVYGYTF. The full variable domain, its missing parts supplied by reference TRBV29-1 and TRBJ1-2, is SAVISQKPSRDICQRGTSLTIQCQVDSQVTMMFWYRQQPGQSLTLIATANQGSEATYESGFVIDKFPISRPNLTFSTLTVSNMSPEDSSIYLCSAVRFVYGYTFGSGTRLTVV.

The chain combines TRBV15 with TRBJ2-1; the match to TRBD1 covers 7 bases. Trimming took 2 bases from V and 3 from J; bases not matched to a gene: 1. The CDR3 consists of 14 residues. The V gene's germline CDR1 is LNHNV and CDR2 YYDKDF (reference sequence). In nucleotides, the CDR3 is TGTGCCACCAGCAGAAGACAGGGCTACAATGAGCAGTTCTTC. This gives the protein CATSRRQGYNEQFF. Full variable domain (missing parts from reference TRBV15 and TRBJ2-1): DAMVIQNPRYQVTQFGKPVTLSCSQTLNHNVMYWYQQKSSQAPKLLFHYYDKDFNNEADTPDNFQSRRPNTSFCFLDIRSPGLGDTAMYLCATSRRQGYNEQFFGPGTRLTVL.

This sequence joins TRBV7-7 and TRBJ2-3, with D maybe TRBD1 (5 bases). Trimming removed 1 base at V and 3 bases at J, with 5 bases between. The CDR3 sequence is 13 residues long. Per the germline V gene, CDR1 is SSHAT and CDR2 is FNYEAQ (reference sequence). The CDR3: CASSLDRTDTQYF. The CDR3 nucleotides read TGTGCCAGCAGCTTAGACAGGACAGATACGCAGTATTTT.

This clone occurred a few times. The chain has TRBV15 and TRBJ2-1; 10 bases match TRBD2. The CDR3 has 17 amino acids. V dropped 0 bases and J dropped 9; count of bases not matched to a gene: 11. The germline V gene encodes CDR1 LNHNV and CDR2 YYDKDF (reference sequence). The CDR3 sequence: CATSRDKPSGGLREQFF. The CDR3 nucleotides are TGTGCCACCAGCAGAGACAAGCCTAGCGGGGGTTTACGTGAGCAGTTCTTC.

The chain couples TRBV7-9 to TRBJ2-5; TRBD1 matches 7 bases. V shed 7 bases, J shed 3 bases, and the junction held 14 bases outside the gene matches. CDR1 and CDR2 from the germline V gene are SEHNR and FQNEAQ (reference sequence). There are 16 residues in the CDR3. The CDR3 loop is CASNKRGRGYKETQYF. In nucleotides, the CDR3 is TGTGCCAGCAACAAAAGGGGGCGTGGGTATAAAGAGACCCAGTACTTC.

The chain recombines TRBV7-9 with TRBJ1-4; D is uncertain. Germline assignment: CDR1 SEHNR and CDR2 FQNEAQ (reference sequence). The ends were cut back, 3 bases at V and 7 bases at J, with 12 bases in the middle. The CDR3 runs 14 residues. CDR3 region: CASSFYRSSEKLFF. For the CDR3, the DNA is TGTGCCAGCAGCTTCTACCGGAGTAGTGAAAAACTGTTTTTT.

This clone was detected a few times. The gene calls are TRBV5-4 and TRBJ1-1, with D perhaps TRBD1 (5 bases). The germline V and J ends were trimmed by 3 bases and 1 base, with 13 bases remaining between them. In germline, CDR1 is SGHNT, CDR2 YYREEE (reference sequence). There are 15 residues in the CDR3. CDR3 region: CASSSRQFKNTEAFF. CDR3 nucleotide sequence: TGTGCCAGCAGCTCGCGACAGTTTAAGAACACTGAAGCTTTCTTT.